One and the same sample provided the 5 T cell receptor beta chains below, sequenced in a study of T cells in women clearing cervical HPV infection. Measured with immunoSEQ multiplex PCR; TCRdb has only the in-frame clones, and not every one. This sample's clone table lists 13,000 or so clones. Sequencing was done on a sample of blood buffy coat. The receptors were gathered from a woman between 18 and 70 years old with a cervical HPV16 infection that either progressed to CIN3+ or cleared (not recorded which).

As for this clone: The missing CDR3 end, 3 residues past where the read stops, is filled in from the germline J gene. The chain combines TRBV20-1 with TRBJ2-1; D not resolved. Germline V gene data show CDR1 as DFQATT and CDR2 as SNEGSKA (reference sequence). This CDR3 has 16 residues. V lost 0 bases, J lost 0 bases, and 12 bases lay in between. CDR3 DNA, as far as it was read: TGCAGTGCTAGAGACATGCGGAGCAGCTCCTACAATGAG. This translates into CSARDMRSSSYNE. The whole CDR3 protein reads CSARDMRSSSYNEQFF.

As concerns this clone: The CDR3 is cut off 3 residues early in the read; its end comes from the germline J gene. The chain uses TRBV6-4 and TRBJ2-3, with unresolved D. The CDR3 totals 11 residues. Per the germline V gene, CDR1 is MRHNA and CDR2 is SNTAGT. CDR3 DNA (partial): TGTGCCAGCGCCTCTACCCCACCG. Protein product: CASASTPP. The whole CDR3 reads CASASTPPQYF.

Comment on this clone: Read coverage stops 3 residues before the CDR3 terminus; the germline J gene supplies the remainder. This chain joins TRBV23-1 and TRBJ2-1, with 9 bases that match TRBD1. Being an ORF, TRBV23-1 has a function that is uncertain. The CDR3 sequence is 15 residues long. V gave up 6 bases and J gave up 8 bases; unmatched junction bases: 11. CDR3 sequence: CASSAFGQGHHEQFF. Incomplete CDR3 DNA: TGCGCCAGCAGCGCCTTCGGACAGGGGCATCATGAG.

By frequency, this clone registers medium-sized. With the read ending 3 residues before the CDR3 end, the germline J gene is used to fill in that end. The rearrangement links TRBV15 to TRBJ2-3, with a tentative D call TRBD1 (6 bases). In germline, CDR1 is LNHNV, CDR2 YYDKDF (reference sequence). V was shortened by 0 bases and J by 2 bases, with 9 bases between the two germline ends. The CDR3 contains 15 residues. The sequenced CDR3 bases are TGTGCCACCAGCAGAGAACAGGGTTACACAGATACG. Protein product: CATSREQGYTDT. The CDR3 in its entirety is CATSREQGYTDTQYF.

CDR3 protein: CASSPGGNNEQFF. The covered CDR3 bases are TGCGCCAGCAGCCCCGGGGGAAACAATGAG. The V call is TRBV5-1, the J call TRBJ2-1; perhaps TRBD2 as D (6 bases). Sequencing ends 3 residues short of the CDR3 end; the germline J gene provides the rest. V lost 4 bases to trimming and J lost 5 bases, with 10 bases between them. The CDR3 loop spans 13 amino acids. Germline V CDR1 and CDR2: SGHRS, YFSETQ.